This is a list of T cell receptor beta chains from one sample in a study of blood T cells in healthy people across ages. TCRdb processed the 5' RACE reads anew with MiXCR; each CDR3 protein has one entry. The table includes around 1,900,000 distinct CDR3 sequences, about two fifths detected once. Sequenced sample: blood. The source of these receptors is a human donor in good health. CDR3s include the opening cysteine and the closing phenylalanine or tryptophan. The D gene is left open where the match is weak. Clone size, where shown, is once, few, many, or a class for clones that have expanded.

J | size | D | V | CDR3 | DNA
TRBJ1-2 | NA | NA | TRBV20-1 | CSARDHRRAYGYTF | TGCAGTGCTAGAGATCACAGGCGCGCCTATGGCTACACCTTC
TRBJ2-3 | few | TRBD2 | TRBV7-2 | CACSPMGGGTDTQYF | TGTGCCTGCAGCCCCATGGGGGGGGGCACAGATACGCAGTATTTT
TRBJ2-3 | few | TRBD1 | TRBV12-3/TRBV12-4 | CASRAGTGVTDTQYF | TGTGCCAGCAGGGCAGGGACAGGGGTTACAGATACGCAGTATTTT
TRBJ2-3 | few | NA | TRBV5-1 | CASSLDLQGRTSTDTQYF | TGCGCCAGCAGCCTTGACCTTCAGGGGAGAACTAGCACAGATACGCAGTATTTT
TRBJ1-6 | NA | TRBD1 | TRBV20-1 | CSARPTGGDSPLHF | TGCAGTGCTAGACCCACAGGGGGCGATTCACCCCTCCACTTT
TRBJ2-5 | NA | NA | TRBV7-2 | CASSLRQPEETQYF | TGTGCCAGCAGCCTCAGACAACCCGAAGAGACCCAGTACTTC
TRBJ2-5 | few | NA | TRBV10-3 | CAISDGKETQYF | TGTGCCATCAGTGACGGGAAAGAGACCCAGTACTTC
TRBJ2-5 | few | TRBD2 | TRBV7-8 | CASSLVLAGGRTKNQETQYF | TGTGCCAGCAGCTTAGTACTAGCGGGGGGGCGGACGAAAAACCAAGAGACCCAGTACTTC
TRBJ1-1 | NA | NA | TRBV29-1 | CSVPGETEAFF | TGCAGCGTCCCGGGAGAGACTGAAGCTTTCTTT
TRBJ1-6 | many | NA | TRBV4-3 | CASSQIGVPWGSPLHF | TGCGCCAGCAGCCAGATTGGAGTGCCATGGGGGTCACCCCTCCACTTT
TRBJ1-2 | few | NA | TRBV5-6 | CASTKYRTNYGYTF | TGTGCCAGCACCAAATACAGGACTAACTATGGCTACACCTTC
TRBJ1-5 | many | NA | TRBV5-1 | CASSLELNQPQHF | TGCGCCAGCAGCTTGGAGCTTAATCAGCCCCAGCATTTT
TRBJ1-2 | NA | NA | TRBV5-1 | CASSLEGRVGYGYTF | TGCGCCAGCAGCTTGGAGGGACGGGTCGGCTATGGCTACACCTTC
TRBJ1-1 | few | NA | TRBV29-1 | CSATTTGGGTEAFF | TGCAGCGCTACTACCACGGGGGGTGGGACTGAAGCTTTCTTT
TRBJ2-3 | few | TRBD2 | TRBV10-3 | CAISPGTSGGADTQYF | TGTGCCATCAGCCCCGGGACTAGCGGGGGTGCAGATACGCAGTATTTT
TRBJ2-1 | few | NA | TRBV6-5 | CASSYSSGLFLDEQFF | TGTGCCAGCAGTTACTCGTCGGGATTGTTCTTGGATGAGCAGTTCTTC
TRBJ2-7 | few | NA | TRBV7-2 | CASSLAGGAAYEQYF | TGTGCCAGCAGCTTAGCGGGGGGCGCGGCGTACGAGCAGTACTTC
TRBJ2-1 | few | TRBD2 | TRBV11-2 | CASSQGLAGGSSSYNEQFF | TGTGCCAGCAGCCAGGGACTAGCGGGGGGTTCCAGCTCCTACAATGAGCAGTTCTTC
TRBJ1-2 | few | TRBD1 | TRBV20-1 | CSAMGQTNYGYTF | TGCAGTGCTATGGGACAGACTAACTATGGCTACACCTTC
TRBJ1-2 | NA | NA | TRBV7-2 | CASSPRRGTDGYTF | TGTGCCAGCAGTCCCAGAAGGGGGACGGATGGCTACACCTTC
TRBJ2-3 | NA | TRBD2 | TRBV6-5 | CASSYFSSGVYTDTQYF | TGTGCCAGCAGTTACTTTTCGAGCGGGGTCTACACAGATACGCAGTATTTT
TRBJ2-7 | few | TRBD2 | TRBV7-6 | CASSLKYRGAGGSYEQYF | TGTGCCAGCAGCTTAAAATACCGGGGAGCGGGGGGCTCCTACGAGCAGTACTTC
TRBJ1-1 | NA | TRBD1 | TRBV29-1 | CSVADRGLEAFF | TGCAGCGTAGCCGACAGGGGACTTGAAGCTTTCTTT
TRBJ2-3 | NA | TRBD2 | TRBV20-1 | CSAKTSGGVLDTQYF | TGCAGTGCTAAGACTAGCGGGGGGGTTTTAGATACGCAGTATTTT
TRBJ1-1 | few | NA | TRBV3-1 | CASSHRGSTEAFF | TGTGCCAGCAGCCATAGGGGTAGCACTGAAGCTTTCTTT
TRBJ2-1 | NA | NA | TRBV7-2 | CASSALGYEQFF | TGTGCCAGCAGCGCCCTCGGGTATGAGCAGTTCTTC
TRBJ2-3 | few | NA | TRBV7-6 | CASSPDTGFTDTQYF | TGTGCCAGCAGCCCTGATACCGGGTTTACAGATACGCAGTATTTT
TRBJ1-2 | NA | TRBD1 | TRBV5-1 | CASGVRDSRRNYGYTF | TGCGCCAGCGGCGTCCGGGACAGCCGCCGGAACTATGGCTACACCTTC
TRBJ2-7 | NA | NA | TRBV7-9 | CASSLVKKSVYEQYF | TGTGCCAGCAGCTTAGTGAAAAAGAGTGTTTACGAGCAGTACTTC
TRBJ2-4 | NA | TRBD2 | TRBV7-2 | CASSLSRRGAVNIQYF | TGTGCCAGTAGCCTCTCGCGGCGGGGGGCCGTAAACATTCAGTACTTC
TRBJ1-6 | NA | TRBD1 | TRBV12-3/TRBV12-4 | CAGSETTGDNSPLHF | TGTGCCGGCAGCGAAACCACAGGGGATAATTCACCCCTCCACTTT
TRBJ1-2 | NA | NA | TRBV6-1 | CASSDDRPDYGYTF | TGTGCCAGCAGTGACGACAGGCCCGACTATGGCTACACCTTC
TRBJ2-2 | NA | TRBD1 | TRBV4-1 | CASSQEELGQGVINTGELFF | TGCGCCAGCAGCCAAGAAGAGCTAGGACAGGGGGTTATAAACACCGGGGAGCTGTTTTTT
TRBJ1-2 | NA | NA | TRBV12-3/TRBV12-4 | CASSLAGRVDYGYTF | TGTGCCAGCAGTTTAGCCGGCAGGGTGGACTATGGCTACACCTTC
TRBJ2-5 | few | NA | TRBV7-9 | CASSHVVETQYF | TGTGCCAGCAGCCATGTTGTGGAGACCCAGTACTTC
TRBJ1-5 | NA | NA | TRBV11-3 | CASSSSGVFWKNSNQPQHF | TGTGCCAGCAGCTCGTCCGGGGTATTCTGGAAGAATAGCAATCAGCCCCAGCATTTT
TRBJ2-1 | once | TRBD2 | TRBV14 | CASSPRVAGAYNEQFF | TGTGCCAGCAGCCCTCGGGTAGCGGGGGCCTACAATGAGCAGTTCTTC
TRBJ1-5 | NA | TRBD1 | TRBV7-2 | CASSMNPGQGQPQHF | TGTGCCAGCAGCATGAACCCGGGACAGGGCCAGCCCCAGCATTTT
TRBJ2-5 | NA | NA | TRBV7-9 | CASSLTGFGEETQYF | TGTGCCAGCAGCTTAACAGGGTTTGGGGAAGAGACCCAGTACTTC
TRBJ1-2 | NA | NA | TRBV4-3 | CASSPGRFNYGYTF | TGCGCCAGCAGCCCCGGGAGGTTCAACTATGGCTACACCTTC
TRBJ1-1 | many | NA | TRBV12-3/TRBV12-4 | CAVQDRGTEAFF | TGTGCCGTCCAGGACCGGGGGACTGAAGCTTTCTTT
TRBJ1-4 | NA | NA | TRBV25-1 | CASSEKTPATNEKLFF | TGTGCCAGCAGTGAAAAGACACCTGCAACTAATGAAAAACTGTTTTTT
TRBJ1-4 | NA | NA | TRBV29-1 | CSVGLGGGTNEKLFF | TGCAGCGTGGGGCTGGGGGGTGGAACTAATGAAAAACTGTTTTTT
TRBJ2-7 | NA | NA | TRBV6-2/TRBV6-3 | CASSSGPGGPYEQYF | TGTGCCAGCAGTTCGGGCCCCGGGGGGCCCTACGAGCAGTACTTC
TRBJ1-4 | NA | NA | TRBV2 | CASSDRVATNEKLFF | TGTGCCAGCAGTGACAGGGTGGCAACTAATGAAAAACTGTTTTTT
TRBJ2-5 | NA | TRBD2 | TRBV5-1 | CASSLVGLANQETQYF | TGCGCCAGCAGCTTGGTAGGACTAGCGAACCAAGAGACCCAGTACTTC
TRBJ1-2 | NA | NA | TRBV20-1 | CSASAPGGGYGYTF | TGCAGTGCTAGCGCCCCCGGGGGAGGCTATGGCTACACCTTC
TRBJ1-2 | few | NA | TRBV4-1 | CASSQTGFGGYTF | TGCGCCAGCAGCCAAACAGGTTTTGGTGGCTACACCTTC